Each of the 5 T cell receptor beta chains below was sequenced from the same sample in a study of T cell repertoires in cytomegalovirus infection. No antigen is known for these receptors. TCRdb re-called the reads with MiXCR, one entry per CDR3 protein. This sample has under 350,000 distinct CDR3 sequences, with less than 25% found just once. Sequencing was performed on cultured PBMCs, taken from culture after CMV antigen stimulation. The receptor source for this set is a human donor in good health (CMV status not recorded). Some clones in this sample may be carry-over from other donors' samples.

This clonotype has just a few counts. The chain couples TRBV3-1 to TRBJ2-1; D is perhaps TRBD1 (6 bases). V was pared by 3 bases and J by 12 bases, with 15 bases between. Germline assignment: CDR1 LGHDT and CDR2 YNNKEL (reference sequence). The CDR3 spans 13 residues. The CDR3 DNA sequence: TGTGCCAGCAGCCAGAACAGGGAACAGGGGCAGTTCTTC. It yields the protein CASSQNREQGQFF.

The rearrangement links TRBV28 to TRBJ2-1, with D maybe TRBD2 (5 bases). Germline CDR1 is MDHEN and CDR2 is SYDVKM. V gave up 2 bases and J gave up 0 bases, with 14 bases separating them. The CDR3 totals 17 residues. CDR3 loop: CASSLEGADPSYNEQFF. As DNA, the CDR3 is TGTGCCAGCAGTTTAGAGGGAGCGGACCCCTCCTACAATGAGCAGTTCTTC.

This clonotype was found a few times. The V call is TRBV12-3 or TRBV12-4, the J call TRBJ1-5, with D possibly TRBD1 on 6 matching bases. This CDR3 is 17 amino acids long. Trimming left V 5 bases short and J 1 base short, with 18 bases between. DNA of the CDR3: TGTGCCAGCAGTCCGATGGGGGGGCCGCAAAGCAATCAGCCCCAGCATTTT. This translates into CASSPMGGPQSNQPQHF.

This clonotype showed up many times. CDR3: CASIGNSMMGEQYF. The CDR3 coding sequence is TGTGCCAGCATTGGGAACTCCATGATGGGGGAGCAGTACTTC. V usage is TRBV2 and J usage is TRBJ2-7; D unresolved. V lost 7 bases, J lost 7 bases, and 20 bases lay in between. Germline V gene sequence: CDR1 SNHLY, CDR2 FYNNEI. The CDR3 runs to 14 residues.

This clonotype has only a few counts. The rearrangement uses TRBV5-4 and TRBJ1-4; tentative D call: TRBD1 (5 bases). CDR3 length equals 15 residues. Trimming left V 3 bases short and J 0 bases short, with 9 bases between. CDR1 is SGHNT, CDR2 YYREEE, per germline (reference sequence). The CDR3 bases are TGTGCCAGCAGCTACGTGGGGGCAACTAATGAAAAACTGTTTTTT. Translated, it gives CASSYVGATNEKLFF.